The present TCR beta chain was sequenced within a study of OX40 agonist ivuxolimab in advanced cancers. Germline CDR1 is SEHNR and CDR2 is FQNEAQ (reference sequence). This CDR3 region has 12 residues. Trimming took 4 bases from V and 11 from J; bases not matched to a gene: 1. Produced via immunoSEQ multiplex PCR; TCRdb's table is partial and in-frame only. The sample lists roughly 64,000 clones, 75% to 90% occurring once. The chain links TRBV7-9 to TRBJ2-3, with 12 bases matching TRBD2. The sequences come from CD4+ or CD8+ T cells sorted from blood, collected in a trial of the OX40 agonist ivuxolimab. This sequence originates from an adult with an advanced solid tumor such as melanoma, head and neck, liver or kidney cancer. CDR3 sequence: CASSSSGREQYF. In nucleotides, the CDR3 is TGTGCCAGCAGCTCTAGCGGGAGGGAGCAGTATTTT. The whole variable domain, remainder taken from reference TRBV7-9 and TRBJ2-3, is DTGVSQNPRHKITKRGQNVTFRCDPISEHNRLYWYRQTLGQGPEFLTYFQNEAQLEKSRLLSDRFSAERPKGSFSTLEIQRTEQGDSAMYLCASSSSGREQYFGPGTRLTVL.